These 24 T cell receptor beta chains share one sample of origin, sequenced in a study of T cells in Graves' hyperthyroidism and ophthalmopathy. Amplification of TCR beta CDR3 regions was performed using RNA transcripts as template. When the TCR CDR3 underwent first-round RT-PCR, the HTBI primer set was used. One entry per CDR3 protein, called by TCRdb with MiXCR from the multiplex PCR reads. The data contain around 570,000 distinct CDR3 sequences, just under 20% of them singletons. Material for sequencing was blood. The receptors shown here come from a man aged 40-55 years with Graves' ophthalmopathy.

J is TRBJ2-3 and V is TRBV12-3 or TRBV12-4, with D hard to call. Deletions cut 3 bases from V and 6 bases from J, with 10 bases between. This CDR3 comprises 13 residues. The CDR3 protein is CASSFGPVDTQYF. CDR3 coding DNA: TGTGCCAGCAGTTTTGGCCCGGTGGATACGCAGTATTTT.

The rearrangement links TRBV30 to TRBJ1-3; D is possibly TRBD1 (6 bases). The CDR3 loop spans 14 amino acids. The germline CDR1 and CDR2 sequences are GTSNPN and SVGIG (reference sequence). V lost 4 bases, J lost 3 bases, and 13 bases lay in between. The CDR3 nucleotides are TGTGCCTGGATGTGGGGGGCAGGTGGAAACACCATATATTTT. Residues: CAWMWGAGGNTIYF.

This clonotype was counted ten times or more. This sequence joins TRBV11-1 and TRBJ2-3; the D is unclear. CDR1 SGHAT and CDR2 FQDESV come from the germline V gene (reference sequence). Trimming shortened V by 5 bases and J by 7 bases, and 7 bases separated the two germline ends. The CDR3 length is 11 residues. Here the CDR3 reads CASSRGYTQYF. For the CDR3, the DNA is TGTGCCAGCAGCCGTGGTTATACGCAGTATTTT.

This clonotype was seen at least ten times. The chain employs TRBV27 and TRBJ2-4, with 8 nucleotides matching TRBD1. CDR3 size: 17 residues. Germline V lookup: CDR1 MNHEY, CDR2 SMNVEV (reference sequence). V trimming: 2 bases; J trimming: 9 bases; junction bases outside the gene matches: 15. This CDR3 is CASSLGIPGGANFIQYF. Written as DNA, the CDR3 is TGTGCCAGCAGTTTAGGGATACCAGGGGGCGCGAATTTCATTCAGTACTTC.

The chain employs TRBV29-1 and TRBJ1-4; D ambiguous. This CDR3 is built from 12 residues. Germline CDR1 SQVTM, CDR2 ANQGSEA. V was clipped by 4 bases and J by 4 bases, with 7 bases between them. The CDR3 spells CSVVGDNEKLFF. The CDR3 DNA is TGCAGCGTTGTCGGGGATAATGAAAAACTGTTTTTT.

This clonotype was counted only a few times. V is TRBV6-5 and J is TRBJ1-2; 10 nucleotides align to TRBD1. This CDR3 has 17 amino acids. V lost 2 bases to trimming and J lost 1 base; unmatched junction nucleotides: 7. Germline V gives CDR1 MNHEY, CDR2 SVGAGI. The CDR3 region is CASSYTDWDRGNYGYTF. The CDR3 coding sequence is TGTGCCAGCAGTTACACCGACTGGGACAGGGGTAACTATGGCTACACCTTC.

This clonotype appeared a single time. The junction shows a germline mismatch at one end, possibly a read error. This chain joins TRBV18 and TRBJ2-6; 9 nucleotides line up with TRBD1. Germline V CDR1 and CDR2: KGHSH, LQKENI. The CDR3 runs to 15 residues. This chain's CDR3 is CASSTGQGAANALTF. CDR3 DNA: TGTGCCAGCTCAACGGGACAGGGAGCCGCCAACGCCCTGACTTTC. The whole variable domain, remainder taken from reference TRBV18 and TRBJ2-6, is NAGVMQNPRHLVRRRGQEARLRCSPMKGHSHVYWYRQLPEEGLKFMVYLQKENIIDESGMPKERFSAEFPKEGPSILRIQQVVRGDSAAYFCASSTGQGAANALTFGAGSRLTVL.

This clonotype appeared a few times. This sequence joins TRBV18 and TRBJ2-1; perhaps TRBD1 as D (6 bases). Germline-derived CDR1 and CDR2 are KGHSH and LQKENI. The length of the CDR3 is 15 residues. Trimming shortened V by 3 bases and J by 1 base, and 10 bases separated the two germline ends. The CDR3 DNA sequence: TGTGCCAGCTCACCCATGACAGGTTCCTACAATGAGCAGTTCTTC. Translating gives CASSPMTGSYNEQFF.

As to this clonotype: An end of the junction does not agree with germline; a read error may underlie this. The chain is built from TRBV11-2 and TRBJ2-2; 8 bases match TRBD2. There are 14 residues in the CDR3. Germline V gene lookup returns CDR1 SGHAT and CDR2 FQNNGV. The CDR3: CASLGTRGGGEPFF. The CDR3 nucleotides read TGTGCCAGCCTGGGGACTAGAGGCGGCGGGGAGCCGTTTTTT.

Comment on this clonotype: This may stem from a read error, because a much larger clone lies one nucleotide away. The DNA for the CDR3 is TGTGCCAGCAGCTTTGGACAGGGGTCAGATACGCAGTATTTT. Protein: CASSFGQGSDTQYF. This chain links TRBV7-6 with TRBJ2-3; 9 bases agree with TRBD1. The length of the CDR3 is 14 residues. Germline loops: CDR1 SGHVS, CDR2 FNYEAQ. The J segment lost 4 bases and the V segment lost 3 bases, leaving 2 bases of the junction unmatched.

The chain carries TRBV20-1 and TRBJ2-1; D unclear. This CDR3 contains 12 residues. Germline V CDR1 and CDR2: DFQATT, SNEGSKA (reference sequence). Between the trimmed V and J ends, which lost 3 bases and 4 bases, there was a span of 7 bases. The CDR3 DNA reads TGCAGTGCTAGTGGGCTATACAATGAGCAGTTCTTC. Its translation is CSASGLYNEQFF.

Ten or more counts support this clonotype. The chain links TRBV9 to TRBJ1-5, with a tentative D call TRBD1 (5 bases). CDR1 is SGDLS, CDR2 YYNGEE, per germline. The V and J ends lost 3 bases and 2 bases respectively, with 21 bases between them. This CDR3 has 18 residues. Written as DNA, the CDR3 is TGTGCCAGCAGCGGACCGGGACGCCATAGGGAGGGCAATCAGCCCCAGCATTTT. Translation gives CASSGPGRHREGNQPQHF. Full variable domain (outside the CDR3, taken from reference TRBV9 and TRBJ1-5): DSGVTQTPKHLITATGQRVTLRCSPRSGDLSVYWYQQSLDQGLQFLIQYYNGEERAKGNILERFSAQQFPDLHSELNLSSLELGDSALYFCASSGPGRHREGNQPQHFGDGTRLSIL.

This clonotype was counted between two and nine times. The rearrangement links TRBV13 to TRBJ2-7; TRBD2 agrees at 7 bases. This CDR3 region has 17 residues. V was clipped by 5 bases and J by 0 bases; unmatched bases: 13. Germline V CDR1 and CDR2: PRHDT, FYEKMQ (reference sequence). The CDR3 region has the DNA TGTGCCAGCAGCCCCCGAAGCGGGATGACCTTCTCCTACGAGCAGTACTTC. Its protein product is CASSPRSGMTFSYEQYF.

V gene TRBV24-1 combines with J gene TRBJ2-2; tentative D call: TRBD1 (6 bases). The V and J ends lost 6 bases and 3 bases respectively, with 10 bases between them. This CDR3 is built from 14 residues. CDR1 KGHDR and CDR2 SFDVKD come from the germline V gene. The CDR3 DNA sequence: TGTGCCACCAGTAAGGCAGGGGACACCGGGGAGCTGTTTTTT. Its translation: CATSKAGDTGELFF.

This clonotype came up many times. This sequence joins TRBV28 and TRBJ2-6; no reliable D call. This CDR3 spans 16 amino acids. CDR1 and CDR2 from the germline V gene are MDHEN and SYDVKM. The V end was cut by 2 bases, the J end by 0 bases, with 8 bases between. The CDR3 coding sequence is TGTGCCAGCAGTTTAGGAACAGTCTCTGGGGCCAACGTCCTGACTTTC. Translated, it gives CASSLGTVSGANVLTF.

Ten or more counts support this clonotype. The chain has TRBV27 and TRBJ1-6, with a possible D match to TRBD1 (5 bases). V shed 5 bases and J shed 6 bases, with 14 bases lying between them. The CDR3 is made up of 15 amino acids. The germline gives CDR1 MNHEY, CDR2 SMNVEV (reference sequence). CDR3 loop: CASSLRDPLNSPLHF. The DNA for the CDR3 is TGTGCCAGCAGTCTCCGGGACCCACTTAATTCACCCCTCCACTTT.

Comments on this clonotype: A much larger clone differs from this one at a single base, so this may be a read error. Because the CDR3 is missing its conserved closing phenylalanine or tryptophan, this is likely a read error. The CDR3 coding sequence is TGTGCCAGCAGTCTATACCCAGGGGGCTCGGTGAACACTGAAGCTTTCTCT. The encoded protein is CASSLYPGGSVNTEAFS. This rearrangement joins TRBV28 to TRBJ1-1; 8 nucleotides match TRBD1. The CDR3 loop spans 17 amino acids. Germline CDR1 reads MDHEN; CDR2 reads SYDVKM. Germline trimming cut 5 bases from V and 0 bases from J; bases unmatched to any gene: 11.

Comment on this clonotype: One end of the junction does not line up with germline, which may come from a read error. This chain links TRBV12-3 or TRBV12-4 with TRBJ1-6, with no clear D. The CDR3 loop spans 14 amino acids. The CDR3 sequence: CASSLGHYNSPPHF. CDR3 coding DNA: TGTGCCAGCAGTTTAGGCCACTATAATTCACCCCCCCACTTT.

The rearrangement joins TRBV28 to TRBJ2-2; D may correspond to TRBD1 or TRBD2 (5 bases each). The germline V gene has CDR1 MDHEN and CDR2 SYDVKM. The CDR3 contains 16 residues. Between the trimmed V and J ends, which lost 7 bases and 2 bases, there was a span of 17 bases. This chain's CDR3 is CASTSLGTANTGELFF. CDR3 DNA sequence: TGTGCCAGCACCTCTTTAGGGACGGCAAACACCGGGGAGCTGTTTTTT.

CDR3 bases: TGTGCCAGCTCACTCACGGGGGACTCCTACGAGCAGTACTTC. Its protein product is CASSLTGDSYEQYF. This sequence joins TRBV18 and TRBJ2-7, with a weak D call TRBD2 (6 bases). In germline, CDR1 is KGHSH, CDR2 LQKENI. There are 14 residues in the CDR3. Trimming stripped 4 bases from V and 0 bases from J, with 10 bases between. Supplemented by reference TRBV18 and TRBJ2-7, the full variable domain reads NAGVMQNPRHLVRRRGQEARLRCSPMKGHSHVYWYRQLPEEGLKFMVYLQKENIIDESGMPKERFSAEFPKEGPSILRIQQVVRGDSAAYFCASSLTGDSYEQYFGPGTRLTVT.

The chain joins TRBV7-2 to TRBJ1-4; 7 nucleotides match TRBD1. Germline CDR1 reads SGHTA; CDR2 reads FQGNSA. Trimming took 4 bases from V and 4 from J; bases not matched to a gene: 3. This CDR3 is 14 amino acids long. The CDR3 protein is CASSSQGYNEKLFF. As DNA, the CDR3 is TGTGCCAGCAGCTCACAGGGGTATAATGAAAAACTGTTTTTT.

This clonotype was observed a handful of times. This chain links TRBV13 with TRBJ2-7; unclear D gene. Trimming removed 5 bases from V and 0 bases from J, with 8 bases in between. The CDR3 covers 13 residues. Germline CDR1 and CDR2: PRHDT and FYEKMQ (reference sequence). CDR3 amino acids: CASSDSSSYEQYF. CDR3 DNA: TGTGCCAGCAGCGATTCGAGCTCCTACGAGCAGTACTTC.

This clonotype has just a few counts. The gene calls are TRBV7-9 and TRBJ2-1; TRBD1 or TRBD2 may be the D gene (5 bases each). The V gene lost 0 bases and the J gene lost 5 bases, with 8 bases spanning the gap. Per the germline V gene, CDR1 is SEHNR and CDR2 is FQNEAQ (reference sequence). This CDR3 region has 14 residues. DNA of the CDR3: TGTGCCAGCAGCTTAGCGGGGGTCAACAATGAGCAGTTCTTC. It codes for CASSLAGVNNEQFF.

The chain uses TRBV19 and TRBJ2-7, with 14 bases aligning to TRBD2. With 6 bases clipped from V and 1 base from J, the junction kept 11 bases outside the gene matches. The CDR3 consists of 18 residues. The V gene's germline CDR1 is LNHDA and CDR2 SQIVND (reference sequence). CDR3 amino acids: CASRKRPGTSGGSYEQYF. The CDR3 region has the DNA TGTGCCAGTAGGAAAAGACCGGGGACTAGCGGGGGATCCTACGAGCAGTACTTC.